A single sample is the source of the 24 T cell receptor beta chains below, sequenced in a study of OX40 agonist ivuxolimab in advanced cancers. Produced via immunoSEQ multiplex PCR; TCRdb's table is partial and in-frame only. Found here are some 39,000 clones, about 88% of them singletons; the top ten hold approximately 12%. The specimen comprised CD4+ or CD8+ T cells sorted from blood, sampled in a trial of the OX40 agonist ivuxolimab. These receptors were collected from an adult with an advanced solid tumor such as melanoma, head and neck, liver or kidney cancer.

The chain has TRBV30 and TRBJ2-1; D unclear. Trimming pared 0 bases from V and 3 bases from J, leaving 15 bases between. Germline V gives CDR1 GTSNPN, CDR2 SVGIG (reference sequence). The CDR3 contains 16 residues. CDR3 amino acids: CAWSVGLVSHYNEQFF. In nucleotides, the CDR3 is TGTGCCTGGAGTGTAGGGTTAGTCAGCCACTACAATGAGCAGTTCTTC.

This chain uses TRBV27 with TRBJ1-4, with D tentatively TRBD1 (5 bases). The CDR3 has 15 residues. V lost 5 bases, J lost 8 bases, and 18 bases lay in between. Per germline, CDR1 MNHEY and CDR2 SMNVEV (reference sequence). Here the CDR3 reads CASSPRTTGGEKLFF. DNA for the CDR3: TGTGCCAGCAGTCCCAGGACTACCGGGGGGGAAAAACTGTTTTTT.

The CDR3 reads CASSLDGLSAYNEQFF. CDR3 coding DNA: TGTGCCAGCAGCTTAGACGGACTGTCGGCCTACAATGAGCAGTTCTTC. V and J are TRBV11-3 and TRBJ2-1; TRBD2 might be the D (5 bases). Germline assignment: CDR1 SGHNT and CDR2 YENEEA. The germline V and J ends were trimmed by 0 bases and 2 bases, with 11 bases remaining between them. The CDR3 has 16 residues.

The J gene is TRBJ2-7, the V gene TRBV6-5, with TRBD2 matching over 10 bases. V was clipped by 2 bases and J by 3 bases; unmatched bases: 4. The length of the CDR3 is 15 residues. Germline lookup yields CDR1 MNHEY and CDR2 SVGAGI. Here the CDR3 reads CASSYRRTSGYEQYF. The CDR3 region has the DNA TGTGCCAGCAGTTACCGTCGGACTAGCGGCTACGAGCAGTACTTC.

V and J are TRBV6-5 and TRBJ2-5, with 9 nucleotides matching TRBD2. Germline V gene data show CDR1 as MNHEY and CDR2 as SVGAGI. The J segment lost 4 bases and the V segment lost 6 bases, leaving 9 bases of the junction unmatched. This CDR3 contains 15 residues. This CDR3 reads CASSERGVGRETQYF. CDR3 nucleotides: TGTGCCAGCAGCGAGCGGGGGGTGGGTCGAGAGACCCAGTACTTC.

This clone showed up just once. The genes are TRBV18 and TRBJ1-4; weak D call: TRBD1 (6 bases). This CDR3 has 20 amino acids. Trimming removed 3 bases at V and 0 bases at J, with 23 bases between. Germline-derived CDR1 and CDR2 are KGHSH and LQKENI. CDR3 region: CASSPQTLGHTSATNEKLFF. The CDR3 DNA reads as TGTGCCAGCTCACCTCAAACCCTGGGACACACGAGTGCAACTAATGAAAAACTGTTTTTT.

In nucleotides, the CDR3 is TGTGCCACCAGCAGAGCACGGGCAATACGGCAAGAGACCCAGTACTTC. It yields the protein CATSRARAIRQETQYF. The rearrangement joins TRBV15 to TRBJ2-5; D unresolved. V shed 1 base and J shed 2 bases, with 14 bases lying between them. Per germline, CDR1 LNHNV and CDR2 YYDKDF (reference sequence). The CDR3 runs to 16 residues.

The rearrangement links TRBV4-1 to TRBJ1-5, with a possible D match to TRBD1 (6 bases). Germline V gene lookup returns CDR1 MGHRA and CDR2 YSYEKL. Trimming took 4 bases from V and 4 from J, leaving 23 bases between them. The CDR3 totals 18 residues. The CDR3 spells CASSRTVFPIRDNQPQHF. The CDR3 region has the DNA TGCGCCAGCAGCCGGACAGTTTTCCCCATACGGGATAATCAGCCCCAGCATTTT.

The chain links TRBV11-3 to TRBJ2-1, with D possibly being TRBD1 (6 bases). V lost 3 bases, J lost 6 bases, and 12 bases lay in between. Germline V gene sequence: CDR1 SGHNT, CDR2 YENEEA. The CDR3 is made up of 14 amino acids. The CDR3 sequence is CASSFSTGGNEQFF. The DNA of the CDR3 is TGTGCCAGCAGCTTTTCGACAGGAGGCAATGAGCAGTTCTTC.

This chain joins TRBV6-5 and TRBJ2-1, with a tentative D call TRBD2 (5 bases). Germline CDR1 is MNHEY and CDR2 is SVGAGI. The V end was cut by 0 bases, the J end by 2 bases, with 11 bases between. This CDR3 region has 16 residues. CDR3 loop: CASSYSVAGPYNEQFF. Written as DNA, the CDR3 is TGTGCCAGCAGTTACTCCGTCGCGGGCCCCTACAATGAGCAGTTCTTC.

The CDR3 loop is CASSPRDTTGNTIYF. CDR3 nucleotides: TGTGCCAGCTCACCACGGGACACCACTGGAAACACCATATATTTT. This sequence joins TRBV18 and TRBJ1-3, with D maybe TRBD1 (6 bases). Trimming pared 1 base from V and 2 bases from J, leaving 9 bases between. Germline V gene sequence: CDR1 KGHSH, CDR2 LQKENI. The CDR3 runs to 15 residues.

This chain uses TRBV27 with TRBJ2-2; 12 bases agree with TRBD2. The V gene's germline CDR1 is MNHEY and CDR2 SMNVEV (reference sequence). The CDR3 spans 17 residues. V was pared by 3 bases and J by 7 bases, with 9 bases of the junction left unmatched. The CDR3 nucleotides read TGTGCCAGCAGTTTTTTGAGGACTAGCGGGACTGGCGGGGAGCTGTTTTTT. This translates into CASSFLRTSGTGGELFF.

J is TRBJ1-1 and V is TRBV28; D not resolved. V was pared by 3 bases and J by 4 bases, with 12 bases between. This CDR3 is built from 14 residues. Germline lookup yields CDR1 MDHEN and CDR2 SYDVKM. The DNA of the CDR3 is TGTGCCAGCAGTTTGCGAAGGGCAGTCACTGAAGCTTTCTTT. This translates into CASSLRRAVTEAFF.

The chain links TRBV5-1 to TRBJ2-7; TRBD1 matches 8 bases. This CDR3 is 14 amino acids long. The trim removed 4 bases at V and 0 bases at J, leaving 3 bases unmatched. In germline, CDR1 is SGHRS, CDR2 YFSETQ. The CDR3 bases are TGCGCCAGCAGCGGGGGGACAGGCTCCTACGAGCAGTACTTC. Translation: CASSGGTGSYEQYF.

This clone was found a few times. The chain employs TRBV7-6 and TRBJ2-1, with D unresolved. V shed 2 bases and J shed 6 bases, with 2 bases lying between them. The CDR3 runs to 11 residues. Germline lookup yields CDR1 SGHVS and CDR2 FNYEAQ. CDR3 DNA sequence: TGTGCCAGCAGCTTATCCAATGAGCAGTTCTTC. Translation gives CASSLSNEQFF.

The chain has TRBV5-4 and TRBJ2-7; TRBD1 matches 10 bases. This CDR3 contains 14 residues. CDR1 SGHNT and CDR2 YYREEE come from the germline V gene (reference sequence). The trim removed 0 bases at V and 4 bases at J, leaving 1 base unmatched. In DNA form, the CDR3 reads TGTGCCAGCAGCTTGGGACAGGGGGCATACGAGCAGTACTTC. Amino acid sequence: CASSLGQGAYEQYF.

The CDR3 sequence: CSVEIRAGAFDEQYF. In nucleotides, the CDR3 is TGCAGCGTTGAAATTCGGGCGGGAGCATTCGACGAGCAGTACTTC. The chain couples TRBV29-1 to TRBJ2-7; 7 bases are shared with TRBD2. V lost 2 bases to trimming and J lost 5 bases; unmatched junction nucleotides: 12. In germline, CDR1 is SQVTM, CDR2 ANQGSEA. The length of the CDR3 is 15 residues.

In DNA, the CDR3 is TGTGCCAGCAGCTCTAGCGGGAGAGCAGATACGCAGTATTTT. Amino acids: CASSSSGRADTQYF. This rearrangement joins TRBV13 to TRBJ2-3, with 10 bases that match TRBD2. CDR3 length equals 14 residues. From germline, CDR1 is PRHDT and CDR2 FYEKMQ (reference sequence). With 4 bases clipped from V and 4 bases from J, the junction kept 2 bases outside the gene matches.

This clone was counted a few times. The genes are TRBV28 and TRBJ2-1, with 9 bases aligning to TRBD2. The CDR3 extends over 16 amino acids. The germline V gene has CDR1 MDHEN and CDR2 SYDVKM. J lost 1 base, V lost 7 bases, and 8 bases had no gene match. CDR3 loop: CASTPLLAGSYNEQFF. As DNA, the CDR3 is TGTGCCAGCACCCCCCTCCTAGCGGGGTCCTACAATGAGCAGTTCTTC. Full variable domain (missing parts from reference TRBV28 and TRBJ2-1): DVKVTQSSRYLVKRTGEKVFLECVQDMDHENMFWYRQDPGLGLRLIYFSYDVKMKEKGDIPEGYSVSREKKERFSLILESASTNQTSMYLCASTPLLAGSYNEQFFGPGTRLTVL.

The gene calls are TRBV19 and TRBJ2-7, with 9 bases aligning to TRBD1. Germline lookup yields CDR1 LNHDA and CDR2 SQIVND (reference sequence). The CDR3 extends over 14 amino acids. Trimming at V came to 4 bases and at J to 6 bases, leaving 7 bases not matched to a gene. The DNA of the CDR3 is TGTGCCAGTAGTAAGGTCGGGACAGGGCTCGAGCAGTACTTC. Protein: CASSKVGTGLEQYF.

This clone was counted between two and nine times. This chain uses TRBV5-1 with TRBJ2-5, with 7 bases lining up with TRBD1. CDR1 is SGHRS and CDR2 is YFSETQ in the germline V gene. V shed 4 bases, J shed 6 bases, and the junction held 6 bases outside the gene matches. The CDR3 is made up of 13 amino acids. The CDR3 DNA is TGCGCCAGCAGCAAGACAGGGTTCAAGACCCAGTACTTC. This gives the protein CASSKTGFKTQYF.

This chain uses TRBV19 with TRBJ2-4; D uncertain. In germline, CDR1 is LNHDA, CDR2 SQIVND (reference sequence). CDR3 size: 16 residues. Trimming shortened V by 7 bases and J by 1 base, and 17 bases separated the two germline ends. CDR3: CASTTGGVSAKNIQYF. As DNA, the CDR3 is TGTGCCAGTACCACGGGTGGGGTATCGGCCAAAAACATTCAGTACTTC.

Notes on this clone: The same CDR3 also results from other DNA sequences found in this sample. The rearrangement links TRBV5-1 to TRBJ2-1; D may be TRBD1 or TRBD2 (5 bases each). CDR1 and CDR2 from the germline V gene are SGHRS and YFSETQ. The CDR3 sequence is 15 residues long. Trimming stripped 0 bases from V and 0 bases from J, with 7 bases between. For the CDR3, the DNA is TGCGCCAGCAGCTTGGGGGGGAGCTCCTACAATGAGCAGTTCTTC. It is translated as CASSLGGSSYNEQFF. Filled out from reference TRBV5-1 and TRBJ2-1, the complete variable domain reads KAGVTQTPRYLIKTRGQQVTLSCSPISGHRSVSWYQQTPGQGLQFLFEYFSETQRNKGNFPGRFSGRQFSNSRSEMNVSTLELGDSALYLCASSLGGSSYNEQFFGPGTRLTVL.

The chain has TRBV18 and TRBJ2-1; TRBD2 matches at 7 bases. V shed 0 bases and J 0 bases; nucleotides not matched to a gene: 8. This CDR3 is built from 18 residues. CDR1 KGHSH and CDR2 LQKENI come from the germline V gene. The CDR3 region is CASSPPRSGGSSYNEQFF. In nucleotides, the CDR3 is TGTGCCAGCTCACCACCCCGATCAGGCGGGAGCTCCTACAATGAGCAGTTCTTC.